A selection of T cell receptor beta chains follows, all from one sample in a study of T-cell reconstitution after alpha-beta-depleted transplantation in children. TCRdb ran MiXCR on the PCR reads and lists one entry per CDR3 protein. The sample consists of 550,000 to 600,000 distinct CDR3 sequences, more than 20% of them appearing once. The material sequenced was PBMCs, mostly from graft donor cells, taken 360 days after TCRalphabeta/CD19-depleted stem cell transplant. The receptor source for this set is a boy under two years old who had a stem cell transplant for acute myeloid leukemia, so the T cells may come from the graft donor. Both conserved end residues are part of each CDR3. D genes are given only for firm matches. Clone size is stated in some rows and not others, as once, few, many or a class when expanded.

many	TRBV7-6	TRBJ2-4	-	TGTGCCAGCAGCCAGTCCCCACGAGGGGTCGACAAAAACATTCAGTACTTC	CASSQSPRGVDKNIQYF
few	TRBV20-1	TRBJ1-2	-	TGCAGTGCTAGAGATGGGGCCCGCTATGGCTACACCTTC	CSARDGARYGYTF
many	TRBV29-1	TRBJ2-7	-	TGCAGCGTTGGGGGGCCCCACTACGAGCAGTACTTC	CSVGGPHYEQYF
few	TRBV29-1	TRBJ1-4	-	TGCAGCGTTGTAAAGGGCGGCCCAACTAATGAAAAACTGTTTTTT	CSVVKGGPTNEKLFF
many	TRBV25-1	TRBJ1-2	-	TGTGCCAGCAGTGACAGTAGGGGCAGGACTAACTATGGCTACACCTTC	CASSDSRGRTNYGYTF
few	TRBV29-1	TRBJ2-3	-	TGCAGCGTTGAAATTAGGAGCACAGATACGCAGTATTTT	CSVEIRSTDTQYF
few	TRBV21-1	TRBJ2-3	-	TGTGCCAGCAGCAAGGCTCTCTGGGATCCCACAGATACGCAGTATTTT	CASSKALWDPTDTQYF
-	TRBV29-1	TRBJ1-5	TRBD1	TGCAGCCCCCAGGGGGCGAGAGGAAAGCCCCAGCATTTT	CSPQGARGKPQHF
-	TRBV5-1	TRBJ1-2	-	TGCGCCAGCATGAGCGACAGCTATGGCTACACCTTC	CASMSDSYGYTF
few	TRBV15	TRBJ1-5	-	TGTGCCACCAGTGCCGACAGATTCAATCAGCCCCAGCATTTT	CATSADRFNQPQHF
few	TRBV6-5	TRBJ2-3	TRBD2	TGTGCCAGCAGTTCCGGACTAGCGGGGACACGACAGCCAACAGATACGCAGTATTTT	CASSSGLAGTRQPTDTQYF
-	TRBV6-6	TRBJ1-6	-	TGTGCCGTCCTAAGGGGGTTGGATTCACCCCTCCACTTT	CAVLRGLDSPLHF
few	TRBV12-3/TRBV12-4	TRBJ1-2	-	TGTGCCAGCAGTCCAACCAGGGACACGGGGGGCTACACCTTC	CASSPTRDTGGYTF
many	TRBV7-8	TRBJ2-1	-	TGTGCCAGCAGCTTAGATAAGGGCTCCTACAATGAGCAGTTCTTC	CASSLDKGSYNEQFF
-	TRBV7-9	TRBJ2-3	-	TGTGCCAGCAGCTCCACCTCTTATTACCCGGGCAAGGATACGCAGTATTTT	CASSSTSYYPGKDTQYF
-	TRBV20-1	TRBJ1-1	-	TGCAGTGCGGCCGGGATTACTCACTTTACTGAAGCTTTCTTT	CSAAGITHFTEAFF
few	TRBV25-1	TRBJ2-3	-	TGTGCCAGCAGTGAATCGACTAGCACAGATACGCAGTATTTT	CASSESTSTDTQYF
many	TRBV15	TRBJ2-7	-	TGTGCCACCAGCAGAGACCCGTCCTACGAGCAGTACTTC	CATSRDPSYEQYF
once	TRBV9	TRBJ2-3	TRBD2	TGTGCCAGCAGCGTAGACGGGGGGAGCACAGATACGCAGTATTTT	CASSVDGGSTDTQYF
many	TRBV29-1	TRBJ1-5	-	TGCAGCGCAGTGATTGGGGCCGATAGCAATCAGCCCCAGCATTTT	CSAVIGADSNQPQHF
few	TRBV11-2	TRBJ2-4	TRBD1	TGTGCCAGCAGCTTATCCGACAGGGTAGCCAAAAACATTCAGTACTTC	CASSLSDRVAKNIQYF
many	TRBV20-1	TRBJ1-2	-	TGCAGTGCTAGAGTGACGGGACGCCTCTATGGCTACACCTTC	CSARVTGRLYGYTF
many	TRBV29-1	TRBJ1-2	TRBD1	TGCAGCGTTATTACAGGGGGACGAGGCTACACCTTC	CSVITGGRGYTF
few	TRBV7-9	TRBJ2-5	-	TGTGCCAGCAGCTCGATAGCGGAGAGGGAGACCCAGTACTTC	CASSSIAERETQYF
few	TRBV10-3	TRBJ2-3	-	TGTGCCATCAGTGAACGTTATTCAGATACGCAGTATTTT	CAISERYSDTQYF
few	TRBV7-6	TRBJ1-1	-	TGTGCCAGCAGCTTAGCGCGTGTAACAGGCGAACACTGCCGCATGAACACTGAAGCTTTCTTT	CASSLARVTGEHCRMNTEAFF
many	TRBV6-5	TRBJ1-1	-	TGTGCCAGCAGTTACTCGAGGAGACAGCTGAACACTGAAGCTTTCTTT	CASSYSRRQLNTEAFF
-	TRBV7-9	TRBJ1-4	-	TGTGCCAGCAGCTCGACCGGGACGGGAAATGAAAAACTGTTTTTT	CASSSTGTGNEKLFF
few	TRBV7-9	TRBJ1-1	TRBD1	TGTGCCAGCAGCATGAGAACAGGGGGCGTTAGTGAAGCTTTCTTT	CASSMRTGGVSEAFF
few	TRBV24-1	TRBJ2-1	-	TGTGCCACCAGTGATTTTACTGAGTCCTACAATGAGCAGTTCTTC	CATSDFTESYNEQFF
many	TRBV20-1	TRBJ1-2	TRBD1	TGCAGTGCTAGCACGGGACAGTTC	CSASTGQF
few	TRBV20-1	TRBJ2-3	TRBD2	TGCAGTGCTAGAGAAATAGGAGCGGGGGGGCCCGAGACAGATACGCAGTATTTT	CSAREIGAGGPETDTQYF
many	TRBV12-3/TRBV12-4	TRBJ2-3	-	TGTGCCAGCAGTTTTGGGGGACCACACACAGATACGCAGTATTTT	CASSFGGPHTDTQYF
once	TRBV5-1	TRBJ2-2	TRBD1	TGCGCCAGCAGCATCGACAGGGCGGGCACCGGGGAGCTGTTTTTT	CASSIDRAGTGELFF
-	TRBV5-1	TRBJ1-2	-	TGCGCCAGCAGCTTGGGAACGACAGATCTCTATGGCTACACCTTC	CASSLGTTDLYGYTF
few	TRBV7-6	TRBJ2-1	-	TGTGCCAGCAGCCCCGAGGTGGTCGGTTCTTACAATGAGCAGTTCTTC	CASSPEVVGSYNEQFF
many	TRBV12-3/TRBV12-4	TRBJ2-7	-	TGTGCCAGCAGTTTAGATCCGACAGGCCCCTACGAGCAGTACTTC	CASSLDPTGPYEQYF
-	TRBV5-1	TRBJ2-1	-	TGCGCCAGCAGCTTGGCCCCCGGGGTGGATGAGCAGTTCTTC	CASSLAPGVDEQFF
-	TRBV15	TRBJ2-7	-	TGTGCCACCAGCAGAGATAGGGGACTTCGCGAGCAGTACTTC	CATSRDRGLREQYF
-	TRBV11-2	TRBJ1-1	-	TGTGCCAGCAGCCCTCAGGTTGGAAACACTGAAGCTTTCTTT	CASSPQVGNTEAFF
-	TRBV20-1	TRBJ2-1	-	TGCAGTGCTAGAAGTAGGTATCGGGGGGCGTTAAGCTCCTACAATGAGCAGTTCTTC	CSARSRYRGALSSYNEQFF
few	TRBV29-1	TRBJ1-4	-	TGCAGCGCCCAATCGACAGAAAAACTGTTTTTT	CSAQSTEKLFF
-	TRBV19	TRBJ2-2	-	TGTGCCAGTAGTATGGGGGAACTCTACACCGGGGAGCTGTTTTTT	CASSMGELYTGELFF
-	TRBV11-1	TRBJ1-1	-	TGTGCCAGCAGCTATATAACGGCCCTCCCCCCTCCCGGGAGTGAAGCTTTCTTT	CASSYITALPPPGSEAFF
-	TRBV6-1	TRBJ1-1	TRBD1	TGTGCCAGTCCCGGGACAGGGAACACTGAAGCTTTCTTT	CASPGTGNTEAFF
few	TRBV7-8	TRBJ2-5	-	TGTGCCAGCAGACGAGGGTCCCAAGAGACCCAGTACTTC	CASRRGSQETQYF
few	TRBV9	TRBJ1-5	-	TGTGCCAGCAGCGCCCTCGCCGGGAAGGGGCCCCAGCATTTT	CASSALAGKGPQHF
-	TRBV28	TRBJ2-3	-	TGTGCCAGCAGCCCACATTGGGGCCCCGAGGCAGATACGCAGTATTTT	CASSPHWGPEADTQYF
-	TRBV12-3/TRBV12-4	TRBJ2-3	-	TGTGCCAGCAGCCCGACATGGGATACGCAGTATTTT	CASSPTWDTQYF